This TCR beta chain was sequenced during a study of T-cell reconstitution after alpha-beta-depleted transplantation in children. Study results and caveats: Certain patients had high TCRbeta diversity at day 60, and it came from recipient T cells and thymic progenitors that survived.

A library of TCRbeta sequences, prepared with unique molecular identifiers, was generated. One entry per CDR3 protein, called by TCRdb with MiXCR from the PCR reads. Counted here are 440,000 or so distinct CDR3 sequences, roughly two fifths occurring once; the ten biggest clones make up 27%. Note on this clonotype: Its antigen is not known.

This CDR3 comprises 15 residues. CDR1 SGHVS and CDR2 FNYEAQ come from the germline V gene. V trimming: 4 bases; J trimming: 5 bases; junction bases outside the gene matches: 7. The clonotype comes from a girl aged 2-10 years with aplastic anemia, due to receive a stem cell transplant. The J gene is TRBJ2-7, the V gene TRBV7-6; 11 bases fit TRBD2. The material sequenced was PBMCs, taken before TCRalphabeta/CD19-depleted stem cell transplant. CDR3 in amino acids: CASSSSSGRAHEQYF. As DNA, the CDR3 is TGTGCCAGCAGCTCAAGTAGCGGGAGGGCCCACGAGCAGTACTTC.